This is a list of T cell receptor beta chains from one sample in a study of CD8 T cells in ankylosing spondylitis. TCRdb ran MiXCR on the 5' RACE reads and lists one entry per CDR3 protein. The sample lists more than 150,000 distinct CDR3 sequences; about 20% were seen once. Sequencing was carried out using blood, either unsorted or a sorted T cell fraction (not recorded which). The receptors were gathered from a male donor aged 10-35 years with ankylosing spondylitis or in good health (not recorded which). CDR3s include the opening cysteine and the closing phenylalanine or tryptophan. The order of the fields is D gene, V gene, CDR3 length, J gene, clone size, CDR3 DNA, CDR3 protein. The D gene is left open where the match is weak. Size tells how often a clone was seen (once, few, many) or the class of an expanded clone, and some rows leave it out.

TRBD1	TRBV12-3/TRBV12-4	14	TRBJ2-5	many	TGTGCCAGCAGTGCCCGACAGGGTCGGGAGACCCAGTACTTC	CASSARQGRETQYF
TRBD2	TRBV20-1	17	TRBJ2-1	NA	TGCAGTGCTACTCACCGCGGACTAGCGCTCTCCTACAATGAGCAGTTCTTC	CSATHRGLALSYNEQFF
TRBD1	TRBV5-1	17	TRBJ2-6	few	TGCGCCAGCAGCAGGGGACAGGGGGCCCCTGGGGCCAACGTCCTGACTTTC	CASSRGQGAPGANVLTF
TRBD1	TRBV27	19	TRBJ1-1	many	TGTGCCAGCAGTTTAGAGGGGGACAGGGGGCCGTTCCCGAACACTGAAGCTTTCTTT	CASSLEGDRGPFPNTEAFF
NA	TRBV7-9	12	TRBJ1-2	few	TGTGCCAGCAGCTCCAGGACGTCTGGCTACACCTTC	CASSSRTSGYTF
TRBD1	TRBV27	12	TRBJ1-6	NA	TGTGCCAGCAGTTTCCTGGACAGGCCCCTCCACTTT	CASSFLDRPLHF
NA	TRBV29-1	13	TRBJ1-5	NA	TGCGGCGGGGGGGAGGGCGGTGATCAGCCCCAGCATTTT	CGGGEGGDQPQHF
TRBD2	TRBV11-3	16	TRBJ2-1	few	TGTGCCAGCAGCTTAGGTTCGCTAGCGGGAGGGAATGAGCAGTTCTTC	CASSLGSLAGGNEQFF
NA	TRBV29-1	13	TRBJ1-5	many	TGCAGCGTTGAAGTGGGGCCCGGTCAGCCCCAGCATTTT	CSVEVGPGQPQHF
NA	TRBV18	15	TRBJ1-1	NA	TGTGCCAGCTCACCCCCGGGTGGAGGGCAGACTGAAGCTTTCTTT	CASSPPGGGQTEAFF
NA	TRBV5-1	13	TRBJ2-7	many	TGCGCCAGCAGCTTGACGGAGACCTACGAGCAGTACTTC	CASSLTETYEQYF
TRBD2	TRBV7-2	14	TRBJ2-3	many	TGTGCCAGCAGCTTAGGGCTAGCGGAAAATACGCAGTATTTT	CASSLGLAENTQYF
NA	TRBV10-3	14	TRBJ2-3	many	TGTGCCTCGGAAGTGGGGGATAACACAGATACGCAGTATTTT	CASEVGDNTDTQYF